A selection of T cell receptor beta chains follows, all from one sample in a study of response to subunit inactivated influenza vaccine. TCRdb independently ran MiXCR on the RT-PCR reads; one entry per CDR3 protein. Altogether under 750,000 distinct CDR3 sequences are present, over 9.5% being singletons, with the ten largest covering roughly 10%. Sample: PBMCs from blood, taken on the day of vaccination. Receptors were obtained from a man aged 50-60 years who received an inactivated influenza vaccine. Each CDR3 is given with its conserved first and last residue. D genes are given only for firm matches. Size tells how often a clone was seen (once, few, many) or the class of an expanded clone, and some rows leave it out.

d_call	v_call	j_call	clone_size	cdr3_aa	cdr3_nt
NA	TRBV7-2	TRBJ2-7	NA	CASTHRAGPYEQYF	TGTGCCAGCACACACCGGGCGGGGCCCTACGAGCAGTACTTC
NA	TRBV5-6	TRBJ2-5	NA	CASSVGSSPETQYF	TGTGCCAGCAGCGTCGGGAGTTCGCCAGAGACCCAGTACTTC
TRBD1	TRBV18	TRBJ1-2	few	CASSPIPGQANYGYTF	TGTGCCAGCTCACCGATACCGGGACAGGCTAACTATGGCTACACCTTC
NA	TRBV12-3/TRBV12-4	TRBJ2-1	few	CASNPPEDNEQFF	TGTGCCAGCAATCCACCCGAAGACAATGAGCAGTTCTTC
TRBD2	TRBV5-1	TRBJ2-5	many	CASSPLGLAGDNQETQYF	TGCGCCAGCAGCCCACTAGGACTAGCGGGGGATAACCAAGAGACCCAGTACTTC
NA	TRBV6-5	TRBJ2-1	few	CASSYSNGFDEQFF	TGTGCCAGCAGTTACTCGAATGGGTTCGATGAGCAGTTCTTC
TRBD2	TRBV7-3	TRBJ2-1	few	CASSPRTSGWVGQFF	TGTGCCAGCAGCCCCCGGACTAGCGGGTGGGTAGGGCAGTTCTTC
NA	TRBV20-1	TRBJ2-1	many	CSASGRSSYNEQFF	TGCAGTGCTAGCGGCCGGAGCTCCTACAATGAGCAGTTCTTC
TRBD1	TRBV4-2	TRBJ1-4	few	CASSLGQASNEKLFF	TGTGCCAGCAGCCTAGGACAGGCATCTAATGAAAAACTGTTTTTT
NA	TRBV12-3/TRBV12-4	TRBJ2-7	NA	CASSLGGMGPYEQYF	TGTGCCAGCAGTTTAGGCGGGATGGGGCCCTACGAGCAGTACTTC
TRBD1	TRBV5-6	TRBJ2-7	many	CASSSGDRGEQYF	TGTGCCAGCAGCTCCGGAGACAGGGGCGAGCAGTACTTC
NA	TRBV7-2	TRBJ2-2	few	CASSFYGGYGELFF	TGTGCCAGCAGCTTTTATGGGGGTTACGGGGAGCTGTTTTTT
TRBD2	TRBV7-2	TRBJ2-3	few	CASSLAGGDSDTQYF	TGTGCCAGCAGCTTAGCGGGGGGGGATTCAGATACGCAGTATTTT
TRBD1	TRBV27	TRBJ1-1	many	CASRVGQMNTEAFF	TGTGCCAGCAGAGTGGGACAGATGAACACTGAAGCTTTCTTT
NA	TRBV10-3	TRBJ1-6	few	CAISEGGARSPLHF	TGTGCCATCAGTGAGGGGGGGGCTCGGTCACCCCTCCACTTT
TRBD1	TRBV14	TRBJ2-1	few	CASSRTGYGMIDEQFF	TGTGCCAGCAGCCGGACAGGGTACGGTATGATCGATGAGCAGTTCTTC
NA	TRBV9	TRBJ2-3	few	CASSATFHRTDTQYF	TGTGCCAGCAGCGCCACCTTTCATCGCACAGATACGCAGTATTTT
NA	TRBV11-2	TRBJ2-2	NA	CASILGNTGELYF	TGTGCCAGCATCTTAGGGAACACCGGGGAGCTGTATTTT
TRBD1	TRBV18	TRBJ2-2	many	CASSPLDRGLPGELFF	TGTGCCAGCTCACCCCTTGACAGGGGGCTGCCCGGGGAGCTGTTTTTT
TRBD1	TRBV5-1	TRBJ2-1	NA	CASSLSPTGGSYNEQFF	TGCGCCAGCAGCTTGAGTCCGACAGGGGGCTCCTACAATGAGCAGTTCTTC
TRBD2	TRBV7-2	TRBJ2-7	NA	CASSPRDFGGVEQYF	TGTGCCAGCAGCCCTAGGGATTTCGGGGGGGTCGAGCAGTACTTC
NA	TRBV28	TRBJ2-1	few	CASSRYRPRNNEQFF	TGTGCCAGCAGCCGGTACCGTCCCCGAAACAATGAGCAGTTCTTC
TRBD2	TRBV4-2	TRBJ2-2	NA	CASSQELGLANTGELLF	TGTGCCAGCAGCCAAGAGTTGGGACTAGCCAACACCGGGGAGCTGCTTTTT
TRBD1	TRBV5-4	TRBJ2-7	NA	CASSLTGGARNEQYF	TGTGCCAGCAGCTTAACAGGGGGCGCAAGGAACGAGCAGTACTTC
NA	TRBV28	TRBJ2-7	many	CASSFLRTYEQYF	TGTGCCAGCAGTTTTCTCCGCACCTACGAGCAGTACTTC
TRBD2	TRBV13	TRBJ2-1	NA	CASSPRLANDNEQFF	TGTGCCAGCAGCCCGAGACTAGCGAACGACAATGAGCAGTTCTTC
NA	TRBV12-3/TRBV12-4	TRBJ2-1	many	CASSYSVGEQFF	TGTGCCAGCAGTTACAGCGTCGGTGAGCAGTTCTTC
NA	TRBV2	TRBJ2-5	few	CASSERVVQETQYF	TGTGCCAGCAGTGAACGGGTAGTCCAAGAGACCCAGTACTTC
TRBD2	TRBV20-1	TRBJ2-1	NA	CSAPGLAGISYNEQFF	TGCAGTGCTCCGGGACTAGCGGGGATCTCCTACAATGAGCAGTTCTTC
TRBD2	TRBV6-2/TRBV6-3	TRBJ2-7	few	CASSYIASGTLNEQYF	TGTGCCAGCAGTTACATAGCCAGCGGGACTCTCAACGAGCAGTACTTC
NA	TRBV20-1	TRBJ2-1	many	CSASHYSAYNEQFF	TGCAGTGCGAGCCATTACTCTGCCTACAATGAGCAGTTCTTC
NA	TRBV21-1	TRBJ2-7	NA	CASSEPPYEQYF	TGTGCCAGCAGCGAACCTCCCTACGAGCAGTACTTC
TRBD1	TRBV24-1	TRBJ2-7	NA	CATSDHQDREQYF	TGTGCCACCAGTGACCACCAGGACAGGGAGCAGTACTTC
NA	TRBV29-1	TRBJ1-1	NA	CSVWGELLNTEAFF	TGCAGCGTTTGGGGGGAACTGCTGAACACTGAAGCTTTCTTT
NA	TRBV10-3	TRBJ2-3	NA	CAISVVEAIPDTQYF	TGTGCCATCAGTGTGGTGGAGGCGATACCAGATACGCAGTATTTT
TRBD1	TRBV7-2	TRBJ2-4	NA	CASSLPPGGKNIQYF	TGTGCCAGCAGCTTACCCCCAGGGGGCAAAAACATTCAGTACTTC
TRBD1	TRBV7-2	TRBJ2-2	few	CASSPGTGGRNTGELFF	TGTGCCAGCAGCCCCGGGACAGGGGGCCGTAACACCGGGGAGCTGTTTTTT
NA	TRBV6-2/TRBV6-3	TRBJ2-3	few	CASSYSVIADTQYF	TGTGCCAGCAGTTACTCGGTAATCGCAGATACGCAGTATTTT
NA	TRBV29-1	TRBJ2-1	once	CSARLTANEQFF	TGCAGCGCCCGTCTTACGGCGAATGAGCAGTTCTTC
NA	TRBV4-3	TRBJ2-7	few	CASSQDLRGGYSYEQYF	TGCGCCAGCAGCCAAGATTTACGTGGCGGATACTCCTACGAGCAGTACTTC
TRBD1	TRBV2	TRBJ2-1	few	CASSKDRENEQFF	TGTGCCAGCAGTAAAGACAGGGAGAATGAGCAGTTCTTC
TRBD1	TRBV6-5	TRBJ2-7	once	CASSSGTGIAYEQYF	TGTGCCAGCAGTTCCGGGACAGGGATTGCCTACGAGCAGTACTTC